Presented here are 31 T cell receptor beta chains from one specimen sequenced in a study of CD8+ T cells in alopecia areata. Regarding treatment: oral pan-JAK inhibitor, 5-10 mg twice daily. cDNA prepared by RNA extraction and subsequent reverse transcription served as the template for sequencing. Measured with immunoSEQ multiplex PCR; TCRdb has only the in-frame clones, and not every one. The profile covers 150,000 to 200,000 clones, with less than 70% appearing a single time and approximately 1.3% taken by the ten largest. The material was CD4+ T cells sorted from blood, obtained between weeks 49 and 50, from a patient treated with tofacitinib. The receptors were gathered from a human donor with alopecia areata.

This clone has ten or more counts. J is TRBJ1-5 and V is TRBV6-1; TRBD1 is a possible D gene (6 bases). V was clipped by 3 bases and J by 1 base, with 10 bases between them. The CDR3 covers 15 residues. CDR1 and CDR2 (germline): MNHNS, SASEGT. The CDR3 nucleotides read TGTGCCAGCAGTGATAGGGGGTCGAGCAATCAGCCCCAGCATTTT. This encodes CASSDRGSSNQPQHF.

This chain connects TRBV19 to TRBJ1-1; 7 positions match TRBD1. V lost 7 bases to trimming and J lost 5 bases; unmatched junction nucleotides: 7. The CDR3 totals 13 residues. CDR1 and CDR2 from the germline V gene are LNHDA and SQIVND (reference sequence). This CDR3 reads CASKVSGGTEAFF. In nucleotides, the CDR3 is TGTGCCAGTAAAGTTTCAGGGGGGACTGAAGCTTTCTTT.

The rearrangement links TRBV2 to TRBJ1-2; D ambiguous. The ends were cut back, 6 bases at V and 8 bases at J, with 13 bases in the middle. From germline, CDR1 is SNHLY and CDR2 FYNNEI. The CDR3 contains 12 residues. The CDR3 region has the DNA TGTGCCAGCAGCCCAGCGCTTTTCGGCTACACCTTC. Translated, it gives CASSPALFGYTF.

The chain has TRBV30 and TRBJ1-4; no definite D call. V lost 4 bases and J 10 bases, leaving 19 bases between the germline ends. Germline-derived CDR1 and CDR2 are GTSNPN and SVGIG (reference sequence). The CDR3 loop spans 14 amino acids. This CDR3 reads CAWTTRTPGGKLFF. The DNA for the CDR3 is TGTGCCTGGACAACCAGGACTCCAGGAGGAAAACTGTTTTTT.

The rearrangement joins TRBV2 to TRBJ1-5; 9 bases line up with TRBD1. Per the germline V gene, CDR1 is SNHLY and CDR2 is FYNNEI. The J segment lost 4 bases and the V segment lost 6 bases, leaving 4 bases of the junction unmatched. The CDR3 spans 14 residues. DNA of the CDR3: TGTGCCAGCAGAGCCGGACAGGGGAATCAGCCCCAGCATTTT. Translated, it gives CASRAGQGNQPQHF.

The chain is built from TRBV6-5 and TRBJ2-7, with 7 nucleotides matching TRBD1. The V and J ends lost 6 bases and 7 bases, in that order; junction bases with no gene match: 9. The CDR3 has 13 residues. CDR1 is MNHEY and CDR2 is SVGAGI in the germline V gene. CDR3 residues: CASRSGTVTEQYF. For the CDR3, the DNA is TGTGCCAGCAGGTCCGGGACAGTGACTGAGCAGTACTTC.

The V gene is TRBV9, the J gene TRBJ2-3; perhaps TRBD2 as D (6 bases). The CDR3 contains 15 residues. The V gene's germline CDR1 is SGDLS and CDR2 YYNGEE. The V end lost 2 bases, the J end lost 3 bases, and 13 bases lay between the germline ends. CDR3 sequence: CASSVGGLGTDTQYF. CDR3 nucleotides: TGTGCCAGCAGCGTTGGGGGGTTAGGAACAGATACGCAGTATTTT.

This chain uses TRBV7-9 with TRBJ1-2, with D perhaps TRBD1 (5 bases). From germline, CDR1 is SEHNR and CDR2 FQNEAQ (reference sequence). This CDR3 region has 13 residues. V was clipped by 6 bases and J by 4 bases, with 12 bases between them. In DNA, the CDR3 is TGTGCCAGCAGACCGCCGGGACCCTATGGCTACACCTTC. Protein: CASRPPGPYGYTF.

A few counts support this clone. The gene calls are TRBV9 and TRBJ2-2, with no clear D. Trimming removed 2 bases from V and 5 bases from J, with 10 bases in between. CDR1 is SGDLS, CDR2 YYNGEE, per germline. The CDR3 runs 14 residues. The CDR3 DNA sequence: TGTGCCAGCAGCGTCCTGGGCCGGACCGGGGAGCTGTTTTTT. Translating it yields CASSVLGRTGELFF.

The chain uses TRBV29-1 and TRBJ1-1; D is uncertain. V lost 4 bases and J 6 bases, leaving 9 bases between the germline ends. The CDR3 totals 11 residues. Per germline, CDR1 SQVTM and CDR2 ANQGSEA. CDR3 DNA sequence: TGCAGCGTTGCAACCTTCCCTGAAGCTTTCTTT. As protein: CSVATFPEAFF.

The J gene is TRBJ2-4, the V gene TRBV29-1; TRBD1 matches at 7 bases. Germline V gene lookup returns CDR1 SQVTM and CDR2 ANQGSEA. V shed 2 bases and J 4 bases; nucleotides not matched to a gene: 2. The CDR3 has 13 amino acids. The CDR3 sequence is CSVERQGKNIQYF. The DNA for the CDR3 is TGCAGCGTTGAAAGACAGGGAAAAAACATTCAGTACTTC.

In this sample, this clone is medium-sized. This chain links TRBV7-2 with TRBJ2-2; TRBD2 matches 7 bases. Germline trimming cut 5 bases from V and 6 bases from J; bases unmatched to any gene: 9. In germline, CDR1 is SGHTA, CDR2 FQGNSA. This CDR3 comprises 15 residues. CDR3 amino acids: CASSTQSGEAGELFF. CDR3 sequence (DNA): TGTGCCAGCAGCACCCAGAGCGGGGAGGCCGGGGAGCTGTTTTTT.

This clone was seen only once. This chain joins TRBV6-4 and TRBJ1-1; TRBD1 might be the D (5 bases). CDR1 is MRHNA, CDR2 SNTAGT, per germline. Trimming cost V 5 bases and J 0 bases, with 13 bases left between them. The CDR3 is 15 amino acids. This CDR3 is CASSPDKYMNTEAFF. The CDR3 nucleotides are TGTGCCAGCAGTCCGGACAAATACATGAACACTGAAGCTTTCTTT.

The gene calls are TRBV9 and TRBJ2-2; tentative D call: TRBD1 (5 bases). This CDR3 has 15 amino acids. From germline, CDR1 is SGDLS and CDR2 YYNGEE. The germline V and J ends were trimmed by 2 bases and 10 bases, with 18 bases remaining between them. The CDR3 protein is CASSVTPRVAAELFF. The DNA for the CDR3 is TGTGCCAGCAGCGTCACCCCCAGGGTGGCGGCGGAGCTGTTTTTT.

The rearrangement links TRBV4-3 to TRBJ2-3, with 7 bases lining up with TRBD2. Germline lookup yields CDR1 LGHNA and CDR2 YSLEER. The CDR3 contains 14 residues. V lost 4 bases, J lost 7 bases, and 8 bases stayed unmatched. CDR3 bases: TGCGCCAGCAGCCCTTCATCGACTAGCTATACGCAGTATTTT. It codes for CASSPSSTSYTQYF.

The rearrangement joins TRBV5-6 to TRBJ1-2, with D unclear. Looked up from germline, CDR1 is SGHDT and CDR2 is YYEEEE. Trimming took off 0 bases at V and 4 bases at J, with 7 bases between the two ends. There are 13 residues in the CDR3. CDR3 in DNA: TGTGCCAGCAGCTTGGTAACAGCCTATGGCTACACCTTC. Translation: CASSLVTAYGYTF. Looking up the rest from reference TRBV5-6 and TRBJ1-2 gives the full variable domain: DAGVTQSPTHLIKTRGQQVTLRCSPKSGHDTVSWYQQALGQGPQFIFQYYEEEERQRGNFPDRFSGHQFPNYSSELNVNALLLGDSALYLCASSLVTAYGYTFGSGTRLTVV.

The chain links TRBV2 to TRBJ1-2, with TRBD1 as a possible D gene (6 bases). CDR3 length: 14 residues. Germline loops: CDR1 SNHLY, CDR2 FYNNEI. V was clipped by 7 bases and J by 2 bases, with 14 bases between them. The CDR3 DNA reads TGTGCCAGCACTGTACAGGGAGCCAACTATGGCTACACCTTC. Translation: CASTVQGANYGYTF.

The V call is TRBV30, the J call TRBJ2-7; TRBD2 agrees at 15 bases. Germline-derived CDR1 and CDR2 are GTSNPN and SVGIG (reference sequence). The junction had 1 base not matched to a gene; V was cut back by 2 bases and J by 2 bases. The length of the CDR3 is 15 residues. CDR3 in DNA: TGTGCCTGGAGTCGGACTAGCGGGGGGGCCTACGAGCAGTACTTC. Translating gives CAWSRTSGGAYEQYF. The full variable domain, rest sourced from reference TRBV30 and TRBJ2-7, is SQTIHQWPATLVQPVGSPLSLECTVEGTSNPNLYWYRQAAGRGLQLLFYSVGIGQISSEVPQNLSASRPQDRQFILSSKKLLLSDSGFYLCAWSRTSGGAYEQYFGPGTRLTVT.

The rearrangement links TRBV10-3 to TRBJ2-5; 12 bases fit TRBD2. This CDR3 is 13 amino acids long. With 8 bases clipped from V and 2 bases from J, the junction kept 0 bases outside the gene matches. Germline lookup yields CDR1 ENHRY and CDR2 SYGVKD. The CDR3 reads CAIGTSGQETQYF. The CDR3 DNA reads as TGTGCCATCGGGACTAGCGGGCAAGAGACCCAGTACTTC.

This clone was detected only once. The chain links TRBV30 to TRBJ2-3; no firm D call. The germline gives CDR1 GTSNPN, CDR2 SVGIG (reference sequence). The CDR3 runs to 13 residues. V was trimmed by 0 bases and J by 0 bases, leaving 4 bases between them. The DNA of the CDR3 is TGTGCCTGGAGTGTCCAGAGCACAGATACGCAGTATTTT. It encodes CAWSVQSTDTQYF.

The chain combines TRBV30 with TRBJ2-5, with TRBD2 matching over 10 bases. Germline assignment: CDR1 GTSNPN and CDR2 SVGIG (reference sequence). V was pared by 0 bases and J by 6 bases, with 13 bases of the junction left unmatched. There are 17 residues in the CDR3. CDR3 sequence (DNA): TGTGCCTGGAGTGTTCCCGCGAGCGGGGGGGCCGCGAAGACCCAGTACTTC. As protein: CAWSVPASGGAAKTQYF.

A few counts support this clone. The gene calls are TRBV20-1 and TRBJ1-4, with a weak D call TRBD1 (5 bases). V was clipped by 6 bases and J by 6 bases, with 8 bases between them. Germline-derived CDR1 and CDR2 are DFQATT and SNEGSKA (reference sequence). This CDR3 region has 11 residues. DNA for the CDR3: TGCAGTGCGCAGGGATATGAAAAACTGTTTTTT. Its translation: CSAQGYEKLFF.

The chain couples TRBV5-1 to TRBJ2-5; D call uncertain. CDR3 length equals 12 residues. From germline, CDR1 is SGHRS and CDR2 YFSETQ. V lost 5 bases, J lost 2 bases, and 7 bases lay in between. The CDR3 reads CASSSQQETQYF. DNA for the CDR3: TGCGCCAGCAGTAGTCAGCAAGAGACCCAGTACTTC. Full variable domain (missing parts from reference TRBV5-1 and TRBJ2-5): KAGVTQTPRYLIKTRGQQVTLSCSPISGHRSVSWYQQTPGQGLQFLFEYFSETQRNKGNFPGRFSGRQFSNSRSEMNVSTLELGDSALYLCASSSQQETQYFGPGTRLLVL.

The genes are TRBV6-6 and TRBJ1-2; D may be TRBD1 (5 bases). Germline-derived CDR1 and CDR2 are MNHNY and SVGAGI (reference sequence). Trimming removed 6 bases at V and 3 bases at J, with 8 bases between. This CDR3 is built from 12 residues. The CDR3 DNA reads TGTGCCAGCAGGGGGGGAGACTATGGCTACACCTTC. This sequence encodes CASRGGDYGYTF.

This chain joins TRBV4-1 and TRBJ1-2, with TRBD1 matching 10 bases. V was pared by 0 bases and J by 10 bases, with 5 bases of the junction left unmatched. In germline, CDR1 is MGHRA, CDR2 YSYEKL. The CDR3 sequence is 14 residues long. The DNA of the CDR3 is TGCGCCAGCAGCCAAGATTTGGGACAGGGGTACTACACCTTC. Protein product: CASSQDLGQGYYTF.

This chain joins TRBV21-1 and TRBJ2-7; the table gives TRBD1 as D, unverified against the DNA. TRBV21-1 is marked as a pseudogene. The CDR3 contains 16 residues. The CDR3 protein is CASSKGAGTVSYEQYF. The CDR3 DNA reads as TGTGCCAGCAGCAAAGGGGCGGGGACAGTCAGCTACGAGCAGTACTTC.

This rearrangement joins TRBV30 to TRBJ2-7; 8 nucleotides align to TRBD1. Germline V gene lookup returns CDR1 GTSNPN and CDR2 SVGIG (reference sequence). V was clipped by 2 bases and J by 2 bases; unmatched bases: 2. The CDR3 is 13 amino acids. CDR3 sequence: CAWSTGGPYEQYF. The CDR3 DNA reads TGTGCCTGGAGTACAGGGGGGCCCTACGAGCAGTACTTC.

The rearrangement joins TRBV18 to TRBJ2-4; 14 positions match TRBD2. The CDR3 sequence is 19 residues long. Germline CDR1 is KGHSH and CDR2 is LQKENI. Trimming removed 2 bases from V and 2 bases from J; junction bases left unmatched: 8. The chain's CDR3 is CASSPTGTSGGLTKNIQYF. The CDR3, as DNA: TGTGCCAGCTCACCAACCGGGACTAGCGGGGGTCTGACCAAAAACATTCAGTACTTC.

This chain joins TRBV2 and TRBJ2-3, with D unresolved. Germline assignment: CDR1 SNHLY and CDR2 FYNNEI. This CDR3 comprises 15 residues. Trimming removed 0 bases from V and 0 bases from J, with 7 bases in between. DNA of the CDR3: TGTGCCAGCAGTGAAGCGGGGTCTAGCACAGATACGCAGTATTTT. Translating gives CASSEAGSSTDTQYF.

The chain combines TRBV29-1 with TRBJ1-1, with D unclear. The germline V and J ends were trimmed by 5 bases and 5 bases, with 12 bases remaining between them. The germline CDR1 and CDR2 sequences are SQVTM and ANQGSEA. The CDR3 sequence is 12 residues long. The CDR3, as DNA: TGCAGCGTTAAAAAGTCCCGGACTGAAGCTTTCTTT. Its translation is CSVKKSRTEAFF. Looking up the rest from reference TRBV29-1 and TRBJ1-1 gives the full variable domain: SAVISQKPSRDICQRGTSLTIQCQVDSQVTMMFWYRQQPGQSLTLIATANQGSEATYESGFVIDKFPISRPNLTFSTLTVSNMSPEDSSIYLCSVKKSRTEAFFGQGTRLTVV.

Remarks on this clone: Sequence at one end of the junction differs from germline and may be a read error. CDR3 in DNA: TGTGCCAGCAGCTACTCGACGACGTCTCGGGGCTACGAGCAGTACTTC. This encodes CASSYSTTSRGYEQYF. The chain couples TRBV6-6 to TRBJ2-7; D may be TRBD2 (5 bases). This CDR3 contains 16 residues. Germline CDR1 reads MNHNY; CDR2 reads SVGAGI (reference sequence).